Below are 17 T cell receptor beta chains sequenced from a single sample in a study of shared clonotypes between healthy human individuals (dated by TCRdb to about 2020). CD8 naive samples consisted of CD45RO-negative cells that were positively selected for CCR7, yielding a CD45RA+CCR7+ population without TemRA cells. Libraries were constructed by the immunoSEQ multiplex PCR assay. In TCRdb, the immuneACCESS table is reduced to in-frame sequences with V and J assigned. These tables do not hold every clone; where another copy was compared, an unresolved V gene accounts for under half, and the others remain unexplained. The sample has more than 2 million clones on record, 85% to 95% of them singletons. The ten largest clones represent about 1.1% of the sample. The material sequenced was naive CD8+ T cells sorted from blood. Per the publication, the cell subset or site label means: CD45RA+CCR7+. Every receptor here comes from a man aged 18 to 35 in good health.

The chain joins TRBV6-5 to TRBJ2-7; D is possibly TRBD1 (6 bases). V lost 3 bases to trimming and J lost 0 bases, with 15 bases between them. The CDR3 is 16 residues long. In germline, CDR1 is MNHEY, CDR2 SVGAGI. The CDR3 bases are TGTGCCAGCAGTTATTCGACAGGTTTTTCCTCCTACGAGCAGTACTTC. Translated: CASSYSTGFSSYEQYF.

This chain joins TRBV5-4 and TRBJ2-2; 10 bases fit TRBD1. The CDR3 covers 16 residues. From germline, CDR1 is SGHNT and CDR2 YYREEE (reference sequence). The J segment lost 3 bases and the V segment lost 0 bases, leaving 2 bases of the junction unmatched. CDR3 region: CASSLGDRGYTGELFF. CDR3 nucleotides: TGTGCCAGCAGCTTGGGGGACAGGGGCTACACCGGGGAGCTGTTTTTT.

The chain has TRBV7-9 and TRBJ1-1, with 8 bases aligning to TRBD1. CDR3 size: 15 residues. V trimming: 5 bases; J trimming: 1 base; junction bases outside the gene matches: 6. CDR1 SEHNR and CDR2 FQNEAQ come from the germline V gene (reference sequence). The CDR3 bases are TGTGCCAGCAGCGCGCAGGGGGCGGGGAACACTGAAGCTTTCTTT. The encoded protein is CASSAQGAGNTEAFF.

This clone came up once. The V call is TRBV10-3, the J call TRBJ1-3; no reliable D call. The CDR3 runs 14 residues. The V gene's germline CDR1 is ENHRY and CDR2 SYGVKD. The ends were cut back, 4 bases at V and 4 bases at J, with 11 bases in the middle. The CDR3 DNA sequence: TGTGCCATCAGTGGAGGAACAGCCGGAAACACCATATATTTT. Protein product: CAISGGTAGNTIYF.

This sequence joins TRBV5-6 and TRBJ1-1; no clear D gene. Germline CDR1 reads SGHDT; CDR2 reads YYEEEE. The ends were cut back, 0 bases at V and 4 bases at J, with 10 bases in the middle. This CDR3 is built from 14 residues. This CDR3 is CASSLDPAGTEAFF. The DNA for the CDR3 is TGTGCCAGCAGCTTGGACCCTGCGGGCACTGAAGCTTTCTTT.

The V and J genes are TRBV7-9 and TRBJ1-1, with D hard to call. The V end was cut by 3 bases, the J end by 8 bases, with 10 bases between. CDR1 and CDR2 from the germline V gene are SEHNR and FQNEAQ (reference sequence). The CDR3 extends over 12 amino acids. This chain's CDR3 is CASSFNTPEAFF. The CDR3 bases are TGTGCCAGCAGCTTCAACACACCAGAAGCTTTCTTT.

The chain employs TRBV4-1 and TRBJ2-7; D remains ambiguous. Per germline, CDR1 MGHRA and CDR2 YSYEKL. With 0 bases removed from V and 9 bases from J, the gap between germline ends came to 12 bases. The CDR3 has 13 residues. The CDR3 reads CASSQEASLWQYF. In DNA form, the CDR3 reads TGCGCCAGCAGCCAAGAGGCAAGTCTGTGGCAGTACTTC.

CDR3 residues: CASSLEEREHYEQYF. In DNA, the CDR3 is TGCGCCAGCAGCCTCGAAGAGCGGGAGCACTACGAGCAGTACTTC. The chain uses TRBV4-1 and TRBJ2-7; 8 nucleotides align to TRBD2. In germline, CDR1 is MGHRA, CDR2 YSYEKL. This CDR3 spans 15 amino acids. The V gene end was trimmed by 4 bases and the J gene end by 3 bases; junction bases not matched to a gene: 8.

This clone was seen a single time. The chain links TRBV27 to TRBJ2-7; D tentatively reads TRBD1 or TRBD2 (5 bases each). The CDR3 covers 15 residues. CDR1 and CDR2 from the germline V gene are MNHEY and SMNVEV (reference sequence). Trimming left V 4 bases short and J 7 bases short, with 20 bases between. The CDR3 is CASSYRQLQTGEQYF. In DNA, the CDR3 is TGTGCCAGCAGTTACCGACAGCTCCAGACGGGAGAGCAGTACTTC.

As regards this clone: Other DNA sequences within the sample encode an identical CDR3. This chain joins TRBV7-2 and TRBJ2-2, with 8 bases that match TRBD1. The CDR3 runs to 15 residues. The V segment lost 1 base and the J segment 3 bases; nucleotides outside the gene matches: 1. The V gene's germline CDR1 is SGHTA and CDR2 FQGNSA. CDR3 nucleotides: TGTGCCAGCAGCTTAGACAGGGGGTACACCGGGGAGCTGTTTTTT. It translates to CASSLDRGYTGELFF.

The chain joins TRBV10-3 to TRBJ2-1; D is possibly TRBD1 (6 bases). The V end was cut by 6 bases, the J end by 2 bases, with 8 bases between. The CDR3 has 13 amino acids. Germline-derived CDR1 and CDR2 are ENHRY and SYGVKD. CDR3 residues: CAIRDSTYNEQFF. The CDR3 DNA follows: TGTGCCATCAGGGACAGCACCTACAATGAGCAGTTCTTC.

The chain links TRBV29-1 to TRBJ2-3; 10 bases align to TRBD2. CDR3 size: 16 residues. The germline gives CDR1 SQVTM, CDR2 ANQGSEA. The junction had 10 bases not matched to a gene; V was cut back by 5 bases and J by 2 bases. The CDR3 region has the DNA TGCAGCGTTATACGAGGTCTAGCGGGGGACACAGATACGCAGTATTTT. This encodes CSVIRGLAGDTDTQYF.

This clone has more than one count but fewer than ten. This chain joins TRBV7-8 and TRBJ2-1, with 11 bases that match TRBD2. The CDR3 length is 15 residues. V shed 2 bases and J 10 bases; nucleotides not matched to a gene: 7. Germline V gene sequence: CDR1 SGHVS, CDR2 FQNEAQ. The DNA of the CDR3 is TGTGCCAGCAGCTTAAGGACTAGCGGGTTAAGGGAGCAGTTCTTC. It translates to CASSLRTSGLREQFF.

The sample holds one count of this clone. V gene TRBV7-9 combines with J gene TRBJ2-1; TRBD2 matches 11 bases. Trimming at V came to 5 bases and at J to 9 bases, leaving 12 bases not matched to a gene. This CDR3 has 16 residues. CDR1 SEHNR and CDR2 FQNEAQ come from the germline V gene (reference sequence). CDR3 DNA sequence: TGTGCCAGCAGCCCACCGGGACTAGCGGCCCTCGGTGAGCAGTTCTTC. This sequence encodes CASSPPGLAALGEQFF.

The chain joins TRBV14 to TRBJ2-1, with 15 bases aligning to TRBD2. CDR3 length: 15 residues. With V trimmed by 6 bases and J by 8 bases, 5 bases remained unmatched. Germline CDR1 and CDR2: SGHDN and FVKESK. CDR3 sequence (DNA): TGTGCCAGCAGTCCGGGACTAGCGGGAGGCTATGAGCAGTTCTTC. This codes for CASSPGLAGGYEQFF.

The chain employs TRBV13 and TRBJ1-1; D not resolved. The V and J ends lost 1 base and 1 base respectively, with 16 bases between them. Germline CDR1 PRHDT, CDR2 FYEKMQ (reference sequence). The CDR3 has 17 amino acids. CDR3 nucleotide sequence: TGTGCCAGCAGCTTAGCCGGACTTACAGCCAGGAACACTGAAGCTTTCTTT. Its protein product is CASSLAGLTARNTEAFF.

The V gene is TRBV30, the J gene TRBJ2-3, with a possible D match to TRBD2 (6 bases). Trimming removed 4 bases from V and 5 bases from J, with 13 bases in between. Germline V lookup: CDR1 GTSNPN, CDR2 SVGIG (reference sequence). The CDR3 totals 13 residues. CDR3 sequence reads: CAWMEGVGDTQYF. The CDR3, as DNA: TGTGCCTGGATGGAGGGAGTCGGAGATACGCAGTATTTT.